The 30 T cell receptor beta chains listed next were all sequenced from one sample in a study of T cells in Graves' hyperthyroidism and ophthalmopathy. Regions amplified from RNA transcripts were the TCR beta CDR3 regions. An initial round of RT-PCR targeting the TCR CDR3 relied on the HTBI primer set. TCRdb redid the calling of the multiplex PCR reads with MiXCR, one entry per CDR3 protein. Of around 500,000 distinct CDR3 sequences in the sample, around a fifth were seen once. The sequencing sample was made of blood. The receptors here all came from a woman in her 70s with Graves' ophthalmopathy.

This clonotype was recorded a few times. The chain combines TRBV28 with TRBJ1-6; 7 nucleotides agree with TRBD1. The CDR3 has 15 amino acids. CDR1 is MDHEN, CDR2 SYDVKM, per germline. J gave up 6 bases and V 5 bases, and 7 bases lay outside the gene matches. The CDR3 loop reads CASSIPGQFNSPLHF. CDR3 in DNA: TGTGCCAGCAGTATACCGGGACAGTTTAATTCACCCCTCCACTTT.

This clonotype has ten or more counts. This chain links TRBV28 with TRBJ1-1; TRBD1 aligns across 7 bases. The germline CDR1 and CDR2 sequences are MDHEN and SYDVKM. This CDR3 spans 15 amino acids. The trim removed 3 bases at V and 1 base at J, leaving 5 bases unmatched. CDR3 protein: CASSLGRGENTEAFF. The CDR3 DNA reads as TGTGCCAGCAGTTTGGGCAGGGGGGAGAACACTGAAGCTTTCTTT.

The CDR3 here is CASRSGGNSSPLHF. The CDR3 nucleotides read TGTGCCAGCAGGTCAGGGGGCAATTCTTCACCCCTCCACTTT. This chain connects TRBV12-3 or TRBV12-4 to TRBJ1-6, with 8 positions matching TRBD1. Trimming at V came to 6 bases and at J to 9 bases, leaving 7 bases not matched to a gene. The CDR3 has 14 amino acids.

This clonotype was observed a few times. The rearrangement joins TRBV20-1 to TRBJ1-2; 8 positions agree with TRBD1. Trimming cost V 6 bases and J 2 bases; bases outside gene matches: 8. Germline-derived CDR1 and CDR2 are DFQATT and SNEGSKA (reference sequence). The CDR3 is 14 amino acids. CDR3 bases: TGCAGTGCCAGCACAGGGGGGTACAACTATGGCTACACCTTC. The encoded protein is CSASTGGYNYGYTF.

As regards this clonotype: One base away lies a much larger clone, so this may be a sequencing read error. The genes are TRBV12-3 or TRBV12-4 and TRBJ2-1; TRBD2 might be the D (5 bases). Trimming pared 3 bases from V and 10 bases from J, leaving 13 bases between. The CDR3 covers 13 residues. The CDR3 spells CASSFGLVYEQFF. The CDR3 DNA follows: TGTGCCAGCAGTTTCGGACTCGTCTACGAGCAGTTCTTC.

The table lists this clonotype with many counts. The CDR3 nucleotides read TGTGCCAGCAGTCCTTTTCGGGGACTAGCGGGAGGGATCGAGCAGTACTTC. Its protein product is CASSPFRGLAGGIEQYF. The chain has TRBV12-3 or TRBV12-4 and TRBJ2-7; 16 positions agree with TRBD2. The CDR3 consists of 17 residues. V was clipped by 5 bases and J by 6 bases; unmatched bases: 10.

In its sample, this clonotype was seen many times. J is TRBJ2-7 and V is TRBV7-3; TRBD2 matches at 11 bases. In germline, CDR1 is SGHTA, CDR2 FQGTGA. Germline trimming cut 4 bases from V and 5 bases from J; bases unmatched to any gene: 10. This CDR3 spans 16 amino acids. This CDR3 is CASSWIAGGPKNEQYF. CDR3 DNA: TGTGCCAGCAGCTGGATAGCGGGAGGGCCGAAGAACGAGCAGTACTTC.

In its sample, this clonotype was seen a few times. This chain connects TRBV5-6 to TRBJ2-1; D not certain. Germline CDR1 SGHDT, CDR2 YYEEEE. The CDR3 loop spans 16 amino acids. Trimming removed 0 bases at V and 0 bases at J, with 10 bases between. The DNA of the CDR3 is TGTGCCAGCAGCTTGGGCCTAAGAAGCTCCTACAATGAGCAGTTCTTC. Encoded protein: CASSLGLRSSYNEQFF.

This clonotype was seen more than once but under ten times. The chain links TRBV2 to TRBJ2-4, with D perhaps given as TRBD1 or TRBD2 (6 bases each). V gave up 8 bases and J gave up 8 bases, with 16 bases separating them. This CDR3 contains 13 residues. Germline V CDR1 and CDR2: SNHLY, FYNNEI. CDR3: CASGGRGGDIQYF. CDR3 nucleotide sequence: TGTGCCAGCGGGGGGCGGGGTGGGGACATTCAGTACTTC. The variable domain in full, completed from reference TRBV2 and TRBJ2-4, reads EPEVTQTPSHQVTQMGQEVILRCVPISNHLYFYWYRQILGQKVEFLVSFYNNEISEKSEIFDDQFSVERPDGSNFTLKIRSTKLEDSAMYFCASGGRGGDIQYFGAGTRLSVL.

With regard to this clonotype: A read error may explain this, as a much larger clone is one base away. The CDR3 DNA follows: TGTGCCAGCAGAGCCCAAGTGGAGATCCAGTACTTC. Encoded protein: CASRAQVEIQYF. This chain links TRBV2 with TRBJ2-5, with D uncertain. CDR1 and CDR2 (germline): SNHLY, FYNNEI. The CDR3 length is 12 residues.

The genes are TRBV20-1 and TRBJ2-1; 7 bases fit TRBD2. The V gene's germline CDR1 is DFQATT and CDR2 SNEGSKA (reference sequence). With 1 base clipped from V and 0 bases from J, the junction kept 3 bases outside the gene matches. There are 15 residues in the CDR3. CDR3 nucleotide sequence: TGCAGTGCTAGAGTGGGAGGGGCCTCCTACAATGAGCAGTTCTTC. This encodes CSARVGGASYNEQFF.

This clonotype was found many times. This chain links TRBV12-3 or TRBV12-4 with TRBJ1-2; D not resolved. Between the trimmed V and J ends, which lost 7 bases and 0 bases, there was a span of 6 bases. The CDR3 covers 12 residues. The DNA of the CDR3 is TGTGCCAGCACCTCCGCTAACTATGGCTACACCTTC. Its translation: CASTSANYGYTF.

This clonotype was seen repeatedly, ten times or more. The J gene is TRBJ1-2, the V gene TRBV2, with 8 nucleotides matching TRBD1. V was clipped by 8 bases and J by 5 bases; unmatched bases: 13. Germline V gene data show CDR1 as SNHLY and CDR2 as FYNNEI. CDR3 length equals 15 residues. The CDR3 spells CASLTRTGRGYGYTF. The CDR3, as DNA: TGTGCCAGCCTTACCCGGACAGGGAGAGGGTATGGCTACACCTTC. Using reference TRBV2 and TRBJ1-2 for the parts outside the CDR3, the full variable domain is EPEVTQTPSHQVTQMGQEVILRCVPISNHLYFYWYRQILGQKVEFLVSFYNNEISEKSEIFDDQFSVERPDGSNFTLKIRSTKLEDSAMYFCASLTRTGRGYGYTFGSGTRLTVV.

The sample holds a few counts of this clonotype. V usage is TRBV20-1 and J usage is TRBJ2-3, with 8 bases fitting TRBD1. CDR3 length: 16 amino acids. CDR1 and CDR2 from the germline V gene are DFQATT and SNEGSKA (reference sequence). The ends lost 0 bases at V and 5 bases at J; junction bases unmatched: 10. CDR3 region: CSARDPQGASRDTQYF. In DNA form, the CDR3 reads TGCAGTGCTAGAGATCCCCAGGGGGCTTCTAGAGATACGCAGTATTTT.

This clonotype occurred a few times. The V and J genes are TRBV13 and TRBJ2-1; 8 positions match TRBD2. CDR3 length: 15 amino acids. V was clipped by 4 bases and J by 8 bases; unmatched bases: 10. Germline-derived CDR1 and CDR2 are PRHDT and FYEKMQ (reference sequence). The CDR3 sequence is CASSSAPSGSDEQFF. The CDR3 nucleotides are TGTGCCAGCAGCTCAGCCCCAAGCGGGAGTGATGAGCAGTTCTTC.

The V and J genes are TRBV6-1 and TRBJ1-2; 8 bases fit TRBD1. V lost 7 bases and J lost 7; bases outside the gene matches: 11. The CDR3 totals 14 residues. Germline V gene sequence: CDR1 MNHNS, CDR2 SASEGT. CDR3 region: CASKLTGGRSGYTF. CDR3 bases: TGTGCCAGCAAACTTACAGGGGGGAGAAGTGGCTACACCTTC.

This clonotype has ten or more counts. The V gene is TRBV7-8, the J gene TRBJ2-1, with D tentatively TRBD1 (6 bases). CDR1 and CDR2 from the germline V gene are SGHVS and FQNEAQ. V was pared by 7 bases and J by 7 bases, with 17 bases between. CDR3 length: 14 amino acids. The CDR3 coding sequence is TGTGCCAGCACCGCATTGACAGGCGTGAATGAGCAGTTCTTC. Protein sequence: CASTALTGVNEQFF.

The chain uses TRBV7-9 and TRBJ2-1, with 9 bases fitting TRBD1. The CDR3 contains 18 residues. Unmatched junction bases numbered 14, after V lost 2 bases and J lost 6 bases. Per the germline V gene, CDR1 is SEHNR and CDR2 is FQNEAQ (reference sequence). CDR3 region: CASSLMRGLGQGSNEQFF. Here the CDR3 DNA reads TGTGCCAGCAGCTTAATGAGGGGATTGGGACAGGGCTCCAATGAGCAGTTCTTC. The variable domain in full, with the rest retrieved from reference TRBV7-9 and TRBJ2-1, is DTGVSQNPRHKITKRGQNVTFRCDPISEHNRLYWYRQTLGQGPEFLTYFQNEAQLEKSRLLSDRFSAERPKGSFSTLEIQRTEQGDSAMYLCASSLMRGLGQGSNEQFFGPGTRLTVL.

This clonotype was seen ten or more times. CDR3 nucleotide sequence: TGTGCCAGCAGTTACAGGGGGCTGGACTATGGCTACACCTTC. Translated, it gives CASSYRGLDYGYTF. This chain links TRBV3-1 with TRBJ1-2; 9 positions agree with TRBD1. V was pared by 6 bases and J by 3 bases, with 5 bases of the junction left unmatched. Germline V CDR1 and CDR2: LGHDT, YNNKEL (reference sequence). This CDR3 region has 14 residues.

This clonotype showed up just a few times. This chain uses TRBV27 with TRBJ2-7, with TRBD1 matching 8 bases. This CDR3 comprises 16 residues. V lost 4 bases and J lost 1; bases outside the gene matches: 9. The germline CDR1 and CDR2 sequences are MNHEY and SMNVEV (reference sequence). The CDR3 region is CASSSRQGFGSYEQYF. In DNA form, the CDR3 reads TGTGCCAGCAGTTCCCGACAGGGGTTTGGTTCCTACGAGCAGTACTTC.

In this sample, this clonotype turned up once. The chain recombines TRBV12-3 or TRBV12-4 with TRBJ2-7, with D unclear. This CDR3 spans 17 amino acids. V lost 3 bases, J lost 1 base, and 19 bases lay in between. CDR3 sequence reads: CASSFSLGPRASYEQYF. DNA for the CDR3: TGTGCCAGCAGTTTTTCTCTCGGACCTCGGGCTTCCTACGAGCAGTACTTC.

This sequence joins TRBV20-1 and TRBJ2-5, with a weak D call TRBD1 (6 bases). The length of the CDR3 is 13 residues. Trimming took off 4 bases at V and 5 bases at J, with 14 bases between the two ends. Per the germline V gene, CDR1 is DFQATT and CDR2 is SNEGSKA (reference sequence). CDR3 protein: CSAKPGAHETQYF. As DNA, the CDR3 is TGCAGTGCTAAACCAGGGGCCCACGAGACCCAGTACTTC.

V usage is TRBV14 and J usage is TRBJ2-4, with D perhaps matching TRBD1 (5 bases). This CDR3 has 19 residues. Germline CDR1 is SGHDN and CDR2 is FVKESK. Trimming stripped 1 base from V and 0 bases from J, with 19 bases between. CDR3 sequence: CASSQASWGRGRAKNIQYF. The CDR3 DNA reads TGTGCCAGCAGCCAAGCCTCCTGGGGAAGGGGCCGAGCCAAAAACATTCAGTACTTC.

Many counts were recorded for this clonotype. V is TRBV11-2 and J is TRBJ2-7; D remains unclear. The germline V gene has CDR1 SGHAT and CDR2 FQNNGV. With 5 bases removed from V and 10 bases from J, the gap between germline ends came to 12 bases. This CDR3 spans 11 amino acids. CDR3 sequence: CASSPSIEQYF. The CDR3 region has the DNA TGTGCCAGCAGCCCTTCCATTGAACAGTACTTC.

This clonotype occurred a few times. The rearrangement joins TRBV11-2 to TRBJ2-7, with a possible D match to TRBD1 (5 bases). V gave up 5 bases and J gave up 0 bases, with 14 bases separating them. From germline, CDR1 is SGHAT and CDR2 FQNNGV. The CDR3 covers 15 residues. The CDR3 reads CASSTWTSSSYEQYF. In DNA form, the CDR3 reads TGTGCCAGCAGCACATGGACATCCAGCTCCTACGAGCAGTACTTC.

This clonotype showed up just a few times. The chain couples TRBV7-2 to TRBJ1-3, with D perhaps TRBD1 (6 bases). CDR1 is SGHTA, CDR2 FQGNSA, per germline. V was pared by 3 bases and J by 1 base, with 10 bases between. This CDR3 spans 15 amino acids. CDR3 DNA: TGTGCCAGCAGCTTCAGGGGCGAGTCTGGAAACACCATATATTTT. It codes for CASSFRGESGNTIYF.

J is TRBJ2-2 and V is TRBV7-2; possible D gene TRBD2, 5 bases. The CDR3 has 13 amino acids. The ends were cut back, 8 bases at V and 5 bases at J, with 12 bases in the middle. Germline V gene lookup returns CDR1 SGHTA and CDR2 FQGNSA. The CDR3 is CASYRQRTGELFF. The CDR3 DNA reads as TGTGCCAGCTATCGGCAGCGGACCGGGGAGCTGTTTTTT.

This rearrangement joins TRBV7-8 to TRBJ2-3; D not certain. The CDR3 runs to 15 residues. The V gene lost 1 base and the J gene lost 4 bases, with 12 bases spanning the gap. Looked up from germline, CDR1 is SGHVS and CDR2 is FQNEAQ. This CDR3 reads CASSLGTVFADTQYF. CDR3 nucleotides: TGTGCCAGCAGCTTAGGGACGGTGTTCGCAGATACGCAGTATTTT.

Only a few counts were recorded for this clonotype. This chain uses TRBV3-1 with TRBJ1-5; D is unresolved. V was pared by 0 bases and J by 1 base, with 4 bases between. Germline V gene lookup returns CDR1 LGHDT and CDR2 YNNKEL (reference sequence). CDR3 size: 14 residues. This chain's CDR3 is CASSQDTSNQPQHF. The CDR3, as DNA: TGTGCCAGCAGCCAAGATACGAGCAATCAGCCCCAGCATTTT.

The V gene is TRBV6-1, the J gene TRBJ1-2; 8 nucleotides line up with TRBD1. This CDR3 is built from 13 residues. The germline gives CDR1 MNHNS, CDR2 SASEGT. V lost 6 bases and J lost 4; bases outside the gene matches: 4. CDR3 DNA sequence: TGTGCCAGCAGATCCGACAGGGGCTATGGCTACACCTTC. Translated, it gives CASRSDRGYGYTF.